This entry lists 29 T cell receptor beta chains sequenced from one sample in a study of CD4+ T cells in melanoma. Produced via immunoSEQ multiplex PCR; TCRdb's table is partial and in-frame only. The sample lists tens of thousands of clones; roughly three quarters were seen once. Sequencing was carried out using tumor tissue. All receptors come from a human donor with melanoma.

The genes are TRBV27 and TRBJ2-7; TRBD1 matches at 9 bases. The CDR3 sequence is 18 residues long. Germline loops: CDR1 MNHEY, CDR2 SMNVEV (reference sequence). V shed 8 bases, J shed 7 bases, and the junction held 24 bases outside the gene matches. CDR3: CASRPPWTGVSSFWEQYF. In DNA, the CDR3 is TGTGCCAGCCGTCCACCCTGGACAGGGGTTTCATCGTTTTGGGAGCAGTACTTC.

For the CDR3, the DNA is TGTGCCAGCAGCGCCTCGGACAGGGGGATCCTCTACGAGCAGTACTTC. Translating gives CASSASDRGILYEQYF. The chain employs TRBV9 and TRBJ2-5; 10 bases align to TRBD1. The last part of the DNA fits TRBJ2-7 better; the J call may be wrong. The CDR3 sequence is 16 residues long. Germline loops: CDR1 SGDLS, CDR2 YYNGEE.

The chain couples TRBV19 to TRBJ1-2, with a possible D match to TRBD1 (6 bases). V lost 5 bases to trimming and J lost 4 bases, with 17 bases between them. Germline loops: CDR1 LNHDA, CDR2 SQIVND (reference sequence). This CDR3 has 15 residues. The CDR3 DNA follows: TGTGCCAGTAGTCCCCGCCCGCAGGGGCCCTATGGCTACACCTTC. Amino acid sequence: CASSPRPQGPYGYTF.

CDR3 residues: CASSAQGTYEQYF. CDR3 nucleotide sequence: TGTGCCAGCAGTGCCCAGGGGACCTACGAGCAGTACTTC. The chain has TRBV6-5 and TRBJ2-7; possible D gene TRBD1, 6 bases. Germline CDR1 and CDR2: MNHEY and SVGAGI. The CDR3 consists of 13 residues. V lost 5 bases and J lost 2, with 10 bases in between.

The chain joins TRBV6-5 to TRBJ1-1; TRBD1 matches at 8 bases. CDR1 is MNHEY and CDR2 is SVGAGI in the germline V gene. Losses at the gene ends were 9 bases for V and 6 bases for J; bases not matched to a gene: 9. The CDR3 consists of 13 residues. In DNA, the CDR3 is TGTGCCAGTGGACAGGGTCCATCTGCTGAAGCTTTCTTT. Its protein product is CASGQGPSAEAFF.

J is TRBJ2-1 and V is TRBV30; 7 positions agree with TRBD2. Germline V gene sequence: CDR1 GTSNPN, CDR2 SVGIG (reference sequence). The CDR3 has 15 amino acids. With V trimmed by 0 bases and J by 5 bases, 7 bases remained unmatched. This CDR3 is CAWSVRLAVNNEQFF. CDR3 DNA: TGTGCCTGGAGTGTAAGGCTAGCGGTGAACAATGAGCAGTTCTTC.

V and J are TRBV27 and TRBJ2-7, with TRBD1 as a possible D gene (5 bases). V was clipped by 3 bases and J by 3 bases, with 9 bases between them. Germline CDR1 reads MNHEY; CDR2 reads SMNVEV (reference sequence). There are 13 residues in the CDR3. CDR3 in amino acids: CASSLGDSYEQYF. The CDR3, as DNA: TGTGCCAGCAGTTTGGGCGACAGCTACGAGCAGTACTTC.

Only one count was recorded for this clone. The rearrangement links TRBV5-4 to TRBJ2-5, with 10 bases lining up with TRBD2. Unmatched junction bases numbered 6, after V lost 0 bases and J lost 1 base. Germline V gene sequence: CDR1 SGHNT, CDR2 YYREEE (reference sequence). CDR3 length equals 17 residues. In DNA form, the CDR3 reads TGTGCCAGCAGCTTGGCCAAGGCTAGCGGGGGCCAAGAGACCCAGTACTTC. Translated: CASSLAKASGGQETQYF.

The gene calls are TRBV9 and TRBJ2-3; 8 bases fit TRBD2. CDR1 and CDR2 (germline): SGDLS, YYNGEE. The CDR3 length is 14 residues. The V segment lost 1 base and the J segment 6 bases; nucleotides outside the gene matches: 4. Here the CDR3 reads CASSVRGGPDTQYF. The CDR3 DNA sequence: TGTGCCAGCAGCGTACGGGGGGGACCCGATACGCAGTATTTT.

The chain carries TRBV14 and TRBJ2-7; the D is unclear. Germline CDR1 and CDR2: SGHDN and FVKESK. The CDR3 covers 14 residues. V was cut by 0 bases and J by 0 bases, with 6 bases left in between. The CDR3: CASSQDPGSYEQYF. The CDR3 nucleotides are TGTGCCAGCAGCCAAGACCCGGGCTCCTACGAGCAGTACTTC.

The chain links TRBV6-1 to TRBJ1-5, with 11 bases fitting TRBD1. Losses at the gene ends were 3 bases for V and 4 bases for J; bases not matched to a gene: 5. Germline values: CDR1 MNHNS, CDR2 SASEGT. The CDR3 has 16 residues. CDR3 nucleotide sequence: TGTGCCAGCAGTGACCACCGGGACAGGGGGAATCAGCCCCAGCATTTT. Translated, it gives CASSDHRDRGNQPQHF.

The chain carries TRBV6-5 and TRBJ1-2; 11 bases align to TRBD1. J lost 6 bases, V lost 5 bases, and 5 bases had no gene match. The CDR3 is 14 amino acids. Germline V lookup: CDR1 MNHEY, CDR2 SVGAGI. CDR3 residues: CASSRTGGADGYTF. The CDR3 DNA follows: TGTGCCAGCAGTCGGACAGGGGGCGCAGATGGCTACACCTTC.

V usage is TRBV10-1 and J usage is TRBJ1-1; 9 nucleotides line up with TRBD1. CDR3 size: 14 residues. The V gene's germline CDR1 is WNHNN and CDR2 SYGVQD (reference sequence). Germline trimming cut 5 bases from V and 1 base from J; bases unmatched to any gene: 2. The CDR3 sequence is CASSPGQGNTEAFF. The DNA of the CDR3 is TGCGCCAGCAGTCCGGGACAGGGGAACACTGAAGCTTTCTTT.

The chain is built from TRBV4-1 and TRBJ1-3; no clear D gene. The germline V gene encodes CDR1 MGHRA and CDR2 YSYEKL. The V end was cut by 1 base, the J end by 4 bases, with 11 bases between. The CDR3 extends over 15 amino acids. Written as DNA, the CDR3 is TGCGCCAGCAGCCAAGTTATGAGGAGCGGAAACACCATATATTTT. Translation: CASSQVMRSGNTIYF.

CDR3 in amino acids: CASSPLDRPFRGYTF. In DNA form, the CDR3 reads TGTGCCAGCAGTCCCCTGGACAGGCCGTTTCGGGGCTACACCTTC. V usage is TRBV27 and J usage is TRBJ1-2; 7 nucleotides align to TRBD1. From germline, CDR1 is MNHEY and CDR2 SMNVEV (reference sequence). V shed 5 bases and J 8 bases; nucleotides not matched to a gene: 14. This CDR3 has 15 residues.

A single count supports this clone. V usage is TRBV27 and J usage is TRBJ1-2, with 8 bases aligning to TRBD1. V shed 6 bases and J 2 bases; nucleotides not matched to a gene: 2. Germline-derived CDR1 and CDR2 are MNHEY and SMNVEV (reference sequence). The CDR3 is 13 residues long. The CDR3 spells CASSRQGNYGYTF. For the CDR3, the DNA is TGTGCCAGCAGCAGACAGGGGAACTATGGCTACACCTTC.

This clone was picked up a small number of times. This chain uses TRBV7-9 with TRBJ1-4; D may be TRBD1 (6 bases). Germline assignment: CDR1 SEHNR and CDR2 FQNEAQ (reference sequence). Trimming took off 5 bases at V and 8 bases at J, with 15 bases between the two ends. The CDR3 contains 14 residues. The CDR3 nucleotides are TGTGCCAGCAGCCTATCAGGGGTTCGGGAAAAACTGTTTTTT. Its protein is CASSLSGVREKLFF. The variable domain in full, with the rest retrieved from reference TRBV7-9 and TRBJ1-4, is DTGVSQNPRHKITKRGQNVTFRCDPISEHNRLYWYRQTLGQGPEFLTYFQNEAQLEKSRLLSDRFSAERPKGSFSTLEIQRTEQGDSAMYLCASSLSGVREKLFFGSGTQLSVL.

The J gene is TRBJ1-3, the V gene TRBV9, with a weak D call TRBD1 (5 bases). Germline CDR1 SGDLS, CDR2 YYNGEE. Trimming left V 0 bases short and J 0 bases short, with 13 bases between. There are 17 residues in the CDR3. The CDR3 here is CASSVGVDKFSGNTIYF. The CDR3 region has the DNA TGTGCCAGCAGCGTAGGAGTGGACAAATTCTCTGGAAACACCATATATTTT. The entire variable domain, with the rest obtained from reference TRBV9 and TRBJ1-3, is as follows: DSGVTQTPKHLITATGQRVTLRCSPRSGDLSVYWYQQSLDQGLQFLIQYYNGEERAKGNILERFSAQQFPDLHSELNLSSLELGDSALYFCASSVGVDKFSGNTIYFGEGSWLTVV.

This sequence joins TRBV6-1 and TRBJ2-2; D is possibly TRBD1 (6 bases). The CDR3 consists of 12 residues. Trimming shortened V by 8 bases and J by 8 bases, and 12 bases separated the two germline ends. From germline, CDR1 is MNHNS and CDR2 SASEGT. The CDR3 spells CASPGVAGELFF. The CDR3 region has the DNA TGTGCCAGCCCAGGGGTGGCGGGGGAGCTGTTTTTT.

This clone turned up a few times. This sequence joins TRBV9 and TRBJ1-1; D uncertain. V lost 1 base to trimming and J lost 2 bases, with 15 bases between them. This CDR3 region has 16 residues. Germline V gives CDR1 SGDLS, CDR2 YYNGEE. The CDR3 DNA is TGTGCCAGCAGCGTATGGGAGGTGGGAAAAAACACTGAAGCTTTCTTT. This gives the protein CASSVWEVGKNTEAFF. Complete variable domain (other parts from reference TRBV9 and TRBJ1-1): DSGVTQTPKHLITATGQRVTLRCSPRSGDLSVYWYQQSLDQGLQFLIQYYNGEERAKGNILERFSAQQFPDLHSELNLSSLELGDSALYFCASSVWEVGKNTEAFFGQGTRLTVV.

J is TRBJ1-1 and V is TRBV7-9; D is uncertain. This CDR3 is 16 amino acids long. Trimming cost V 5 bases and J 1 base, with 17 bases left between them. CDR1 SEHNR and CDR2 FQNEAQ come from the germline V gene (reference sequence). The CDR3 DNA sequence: TGTGCCAGCAGCCCCCCCGGACGAGTCTCGAACACTGAAGCTTTCTTT. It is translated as CASSPPGRVSNTEAFF.

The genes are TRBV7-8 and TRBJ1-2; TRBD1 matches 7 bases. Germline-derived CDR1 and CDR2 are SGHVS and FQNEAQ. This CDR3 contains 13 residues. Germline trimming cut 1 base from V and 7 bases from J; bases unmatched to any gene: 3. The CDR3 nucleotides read TGTGCCAGCAGCTTAGGGACAGGACTTGGCTACACCTTC. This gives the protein CASSLGTGLGYTF.

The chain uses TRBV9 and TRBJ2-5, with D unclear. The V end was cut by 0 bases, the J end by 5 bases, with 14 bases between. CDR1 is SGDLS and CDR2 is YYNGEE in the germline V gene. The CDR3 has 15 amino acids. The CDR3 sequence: CASSVGPGAIETQYF. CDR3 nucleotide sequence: TGTGCCAGCAGCGTAGGTCCCGGAGCTATTGAGACCCAGTACTTC.

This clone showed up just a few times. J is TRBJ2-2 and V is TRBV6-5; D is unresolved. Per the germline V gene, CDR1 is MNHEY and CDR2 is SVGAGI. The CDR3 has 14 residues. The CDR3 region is CAAAASENTGELFF. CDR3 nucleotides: TGTGCTGCAGCCGCTAGTGAGAACACCGGGGAGCTGTTTTTT.

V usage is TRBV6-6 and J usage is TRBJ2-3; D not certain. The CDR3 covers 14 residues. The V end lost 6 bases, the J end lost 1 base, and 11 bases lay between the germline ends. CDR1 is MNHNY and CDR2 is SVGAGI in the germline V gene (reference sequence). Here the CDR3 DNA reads TGTGCCAGCAGGTGGACCTGGGGCACAGATACGCAGTATTTT. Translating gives CASRWTWGTDTQYF.

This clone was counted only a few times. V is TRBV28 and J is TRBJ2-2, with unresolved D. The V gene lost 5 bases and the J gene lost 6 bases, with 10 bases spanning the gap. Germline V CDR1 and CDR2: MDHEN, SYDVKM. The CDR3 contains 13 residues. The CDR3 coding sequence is TGTGCCAGCAGTGAGCAAGAGGCCGGGGAGCTGTTTTTT. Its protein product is CASSEQEAGELFF.

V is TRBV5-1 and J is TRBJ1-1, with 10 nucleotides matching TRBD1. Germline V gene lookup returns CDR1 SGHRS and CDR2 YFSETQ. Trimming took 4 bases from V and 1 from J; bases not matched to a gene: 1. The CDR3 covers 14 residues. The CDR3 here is CASSGQGGNTEAFF. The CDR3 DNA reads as TGCGCCAGCAGCGGACAGGGGGGGAACACTGAAGCTTTCTTT.

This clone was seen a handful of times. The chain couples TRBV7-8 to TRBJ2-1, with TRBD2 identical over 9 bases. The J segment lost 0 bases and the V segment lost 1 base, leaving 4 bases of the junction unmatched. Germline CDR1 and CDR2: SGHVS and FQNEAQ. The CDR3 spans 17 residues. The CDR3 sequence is CASSLVSGGHSYNEQFF. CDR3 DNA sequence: TGTGCCAGCAGCTTAGTTAGCGGGGGCCACTCCTACAATGAGCAGTTCTTC.

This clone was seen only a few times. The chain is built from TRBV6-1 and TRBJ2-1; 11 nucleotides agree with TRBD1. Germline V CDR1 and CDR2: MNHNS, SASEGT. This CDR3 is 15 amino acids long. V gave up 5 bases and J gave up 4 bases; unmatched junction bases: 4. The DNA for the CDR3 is TGTGCCAGCAGTTCCGGGACAGGGGGTTACAATGAGCAGTTCTTC. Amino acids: CASSSGTGGYNEQFF.